One T cell receptor beta chain is described in this entry. Its antigen is not identified. Only in-frame clones appear in the TCRdb table, and some are missing; sequencing was by immunoSEQ multiplex PCR. The sample lists about 150,000 clones; around 88% were seen once. This specimen belongs to a study of T cell responses to AZD1222 COVID-19 vaccine. This CDR3 is built from 19 residues. Germline CDR1 reads LGHDT; CDR2 reads YNNKEL (reference sequence). J was trimmed by 0 bases and V by 3 bases; bases with no gene match: 7. The study, taken as a whole, reports: Clonal diversity was possibly underestimated; the donors were predominantly white British and more often female. A rise in Spike-specific TCR breadth and depth followed two AZD1222 doses. Epitopes outside B.1.351 and B.1.1.7 mutated regions reportedly drew nearly half of spike TCRs.

The chain recombines TRBV3-1 (or the pseudogene TRBV3-2) with TRBJ2-2; 13 bases agree with TRBD2. The material sequenced was peripheral blood, taken 28 days after the second AZD1222 dose. The receptor's source is an adult who received the AZD1222 COVID-19 vaccine. CDR3 amino acids: CASSHLGLAGEPNTGELFF. CDR3 nucleotides: TGTGCCAGCAGCCATCTCGGACTAGCGGGGGAACCGAACACCGGGGAGCTGTTTTTT.